Given below is one T cell receptor beta chain in context. It lacks a known antigen. Per-base qualities were not stored, and no clone one base away is much larger. From cysteine to phenylalanine, the CDR3 is 16 amino acids long. The only DNA kept is the CDR3, 48 bases in frame from the first base. This specimen belongs to a study of beta chain features in type 1 diabetes (dated by TCRdb to 2016 to 2019). Regarding the research as a whole: No differences in mean age, gender distribution, total cell number or subset yield were found between patients and healthy donors. A total of under 140,000,000 sorted cells were examined across all samples, and the number of cells per subset was strongly correlated with RNA yield. The study compared the TCRB repertoires of sorted circulating CD4+ T cell subsets in recently diagnosed type 1 diabetes patients with those in matched healthy donors. Whereas all 30 or so donors provided naive and central memory subsets, regulatory and stem cell-like memory subsets were isolated from just 8 patients and roughly eight healthy donors.

Each donor gave one peripheral blood draw, averaging around 0.11 L, which was collected into heparinised tubes. A BD FACSAria II and a panel including CD45RO, CCR7, CD25, CD127, CD95 and CD27 were used to sort naive, central memory, regulatory and stem cell-like memory CD4+ T cells. All sorted populations exceeded 95% purity. PBMCs were separated immediately by Lymphoprep density gradient centrifugation and were stained directly, without being cultured. To minimize batch effects, samples were stained and sorted in pairs, one healthy donor with one patient per experiment. All of the isolated RNA was reverse transcribed with the High Capacity cDNA Reverse Transcription Kit, so expressed TCRB transcripts were sequenced. Deep immunoSEQ sequencing was performed on naive, central memory and regulatory T cell samples, with an average of about 3.6 million total reads per sample. Sorted cells were lysed in RLT buffer and RNA was extracted with DNase-treated RNeasy Micro or Mini kits, depending on cell number. Each cell subset was processed on its own to prevent cross-contamination, while patient and healthy donor samples were processed together. Using the immunoSEQ multiplex PCR, TCRB sequences were amplified from cDNA into 87-bp fragments spanning the CDR3 region. Sequencing of the amplicons was performed on the Illumina HiSeq platform. Turning to the authors' computational methods: Synthetic template baselines were used to correct PCR bias computationally, reads within Hamming distance 2 were collapsed, and singletons that could not be merged were discarded. Reads were aligned to IMGT to assign V, D and J genes, CDR3 length, and insertions or deletions at six rearrangement sites. Within each subset, clonotype counts were normalized to sorted cell number, after which true diversity and Gini coefficients were computed with the tcR R package. Repertoire sharing was quantified using the overlap coefficient calculated on TCRB nucleotide sequences. This is the immuneACCESS table as TCRdb keeps it, with only in-frame sequences that have V and J called. A part of the clones is gone; compared with another copy, unresolved V genes explain less than half, and the rest is unexplained. V, J and clone size were drawn from that table, and D and trimming were deduced from the DNA. This sample comprises about 320,000 clones, around 13% of them detected only once. The ten largest make up 6.7% of the sample.

Here is what the overall study found, with its caveats: Shorter templates might have been favored by PCR, but patient and control samples were amplified and corrected together, so both groups would have been affected equally by any skew. Patients with type 1 diabetes made fewer insertions and deleted more nucleotides at VDJ recombination sites, implying thymic rearrangement abnormalities. Because the HLA sub-analyses included only small numbers of individuals, any influence of HLA type on TCRB rearrangement was left unresolved. In all four CD4+ subsets, TCRB CDR3 length was moderately but significantly shorter in type 1 diabetes patients. Because cDNA was sequenced instead of genomic DNA, activated cells with high expression could be over-represented, although the groups did not differ in activation or CD3 levels. The naive, central memory and regulatory TCRB repertoires appeared to resemble one another more closely among patients than among healthy donors.

The chain couples TRBV21-1 to TRBJ2-1; no DNA check was done on the table's D call, TRBD1. TRBV21-1 is listed as a pseudogene. The TCR comes from a man aged 30 to 45 in good health. Sequenced material: central memory CD4+ T cells from blood. The CDR3 region reads CASSKEKRGCYNEQFF. The DNA is TGTGCCAGCAGCAAAGAAAAAAGGGGGTGCTACAATGAGCAGTTCTTC.